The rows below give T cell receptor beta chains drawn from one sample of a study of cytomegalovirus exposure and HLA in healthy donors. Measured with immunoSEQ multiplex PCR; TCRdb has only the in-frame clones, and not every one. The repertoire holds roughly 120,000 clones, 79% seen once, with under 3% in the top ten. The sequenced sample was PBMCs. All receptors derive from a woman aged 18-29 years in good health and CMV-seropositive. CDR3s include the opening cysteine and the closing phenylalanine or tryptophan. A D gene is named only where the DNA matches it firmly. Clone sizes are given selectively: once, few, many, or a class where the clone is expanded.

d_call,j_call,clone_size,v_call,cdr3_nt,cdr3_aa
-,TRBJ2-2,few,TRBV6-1,TGTGCCAGCAGTACTAGTTACACCGGGGAGCTGTTTTTT,CASSTSYTGELFF
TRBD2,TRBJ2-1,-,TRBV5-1,TGCGCCAGCAGCTTAATAGCGGGGGCATACAATGAGCAGTTCTTC,CASSLIAGAYNEQFF
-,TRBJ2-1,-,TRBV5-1,TGCGCCAGCAGCCGGATAACGGGTGCCTACAATGAGCAGTTCTTC,CASSRITGAYNEQFF
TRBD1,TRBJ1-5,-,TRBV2,TGTGCCAGCAGGGCCCACAGGGGGCCCGGCAATCAGCCCCAGCATTTT,CASRAHRGPGNQPQHF
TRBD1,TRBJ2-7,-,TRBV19,TGTGCCAGTCGGAACAGGGGTCGAAACGAGCAGTACTTC,CASRNRGRNEQYF
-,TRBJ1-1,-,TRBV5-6,TGTGCCAGCAGCTTGAATCTAGCCAGTTCGAACACTGAAGCTTTCTTT,CASSLNLASSNTEAFF
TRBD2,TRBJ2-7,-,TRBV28,TGTGCCAGCAGTTTAAGACTAGCGGGAGAGGCCTACGAGCAGTACTTC,CASSLRLAGEAYEQYF
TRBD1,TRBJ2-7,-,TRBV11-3,TGTGCCAGCAGCCCGGGGACAGGGGCCACCTACGAGCAGTACTTC,CASSPGTGATYEQYF
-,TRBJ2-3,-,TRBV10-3,TGTGCCATCAGCAGGGACACAGATACGCAGTATTTT,CAISRDTDTQYF
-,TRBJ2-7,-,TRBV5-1,TGCGCCAGCAGCTTGCTGGGGGGAGTAGTCAACGAGCAGTACTTC,CASSLLGGVVNEQYF
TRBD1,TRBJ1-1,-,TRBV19,TGTGCCACGCTCGACAGGGCTGAAGCTTTCTTT,CATLDRAEAFF
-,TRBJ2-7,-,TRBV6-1,TGTGCCAGCAGTCTTAGCGGTTCTAGCTCCTACGAGCAGTACTTC,CASSLSGSSSYEQYF
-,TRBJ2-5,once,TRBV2,TGTGCCAGCAGTGAGTACGAGGGAGAGACCCAGTACTTC,CASSEYEGETQYF
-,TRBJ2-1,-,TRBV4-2,TGTGCCAGCAGCCAAGATCTCGGTTATCGAGTGAATGAGCAGTTCTTC,CASSQDLGYRVNEQFF
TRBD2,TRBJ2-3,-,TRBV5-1,TGCGCCAGCAGCTTGGCGAAAACGGGACTAGCGGGATTAGCAGATACGCAGTATTTT,CASSLAKTGLAGLADTQYF
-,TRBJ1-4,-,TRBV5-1,TGCGCCAGCAGCTTGAGGGCGGCTAGCAATGAAAAACTGTTTTTT,CASSLRAASNEKLFF